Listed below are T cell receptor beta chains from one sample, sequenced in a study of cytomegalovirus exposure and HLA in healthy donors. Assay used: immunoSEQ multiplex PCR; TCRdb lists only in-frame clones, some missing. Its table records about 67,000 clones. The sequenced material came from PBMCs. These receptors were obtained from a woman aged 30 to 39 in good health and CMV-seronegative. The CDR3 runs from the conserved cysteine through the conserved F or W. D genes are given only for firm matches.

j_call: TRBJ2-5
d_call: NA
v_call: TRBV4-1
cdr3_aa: CASSQAGEETQYF
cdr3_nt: TGCGCCAGCAGCCAAGCGGGGGAAGAGACCCAGTACTTC

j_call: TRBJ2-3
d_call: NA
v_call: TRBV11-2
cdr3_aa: CASSLGEVGRKDTQYF
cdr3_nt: TGTGCCAGCAGCTTAGGGGAAGTGGGGCGGAAAGATACGCAGTATTTT

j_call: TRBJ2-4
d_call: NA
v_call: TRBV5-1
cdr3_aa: CASSFGGAKNIQYF
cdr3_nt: TGCGCCAGCAGCTTCGGCGGGGCCAAAAACATTCAGTACTTC

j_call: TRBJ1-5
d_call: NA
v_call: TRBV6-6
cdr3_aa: CASSPTAYSNQPQHF
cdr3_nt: TGTGCCAGCAGTCCTACAGCCTATAGCAATCAGCCCCAGCATTTT

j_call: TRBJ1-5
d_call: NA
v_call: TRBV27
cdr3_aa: CASSWGGGQPQHF
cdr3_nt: TGTGCCAGCAGTTGGGGGGGAGGGCAGCCCCAGCATTTT

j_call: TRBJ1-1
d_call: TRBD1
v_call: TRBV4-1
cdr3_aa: CASSLKGGTDTEAFF
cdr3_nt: TGCGCCAGCAGCCTCAAAGGGGGCACGGACACTGAAGCTTTCTTT

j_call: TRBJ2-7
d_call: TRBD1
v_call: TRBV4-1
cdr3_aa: CASSQARGTDGDEQYF
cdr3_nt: TGCGCCAGCAGCCAAGCTAGGGGGACAGATGGGGACGAGCAGTACTTC

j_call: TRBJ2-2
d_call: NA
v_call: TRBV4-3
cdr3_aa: CASSQDSGGSDGELFF
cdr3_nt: TGCGCCAGCAGCCAAGATTCTGGAGGGTCGGACGGGGAGCTGTTTTTT

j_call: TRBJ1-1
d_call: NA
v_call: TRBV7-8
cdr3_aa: CASSASGDNTEAFF
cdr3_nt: TGTGCCAGCAGCGCGTCAGGGGACAACACTGAAGCTTTCTTT

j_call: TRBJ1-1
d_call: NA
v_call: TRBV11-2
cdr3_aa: CASSSWTRAFF
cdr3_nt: TGTGCCAGCAGCTCTTGGACAAGAGCTTTCTTT

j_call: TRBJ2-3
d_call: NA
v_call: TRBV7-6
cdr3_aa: CASSLVGAGDTQYF
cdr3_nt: TGTGCCAGCAGCTTAGTGGGGGCTGGGGATACGCAGTATTTT

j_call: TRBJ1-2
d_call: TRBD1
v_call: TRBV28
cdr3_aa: CASSRDRVSDGYTF
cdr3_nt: TGTGCCAGCAGCCGTGACAGGGTCTCGGATGGCTACACCTTC

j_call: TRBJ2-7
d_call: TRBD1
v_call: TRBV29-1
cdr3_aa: CSVEVGLRDSDYEQYF
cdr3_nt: TGCAGCGTTGAAGTGGGGCTACGGGACAGCGACTACGAGCAGTACTTC

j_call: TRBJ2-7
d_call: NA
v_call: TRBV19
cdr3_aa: CASSDQGGLWGYEQYF
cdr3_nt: TGTGCCAGTAGTGACCAGGGGGGCCTGTGGGGCTACGAGCAGTACTTC

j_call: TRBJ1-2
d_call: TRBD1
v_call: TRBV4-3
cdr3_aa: CASSQRGQEDGYTF
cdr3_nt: TGCGCCAGCAGCCAACGCGGACAGGAGGATGGCTACACCTTC

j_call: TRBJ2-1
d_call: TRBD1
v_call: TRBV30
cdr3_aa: CAWSAGTGAYNEQFF
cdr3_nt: TGTGCCTGGAGTGCCGGGACAGGTGCCTACAATGAGCAGTTCTTC

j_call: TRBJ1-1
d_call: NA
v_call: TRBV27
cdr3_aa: CASRGRATEAFF
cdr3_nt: TGTGCCAGCCGAGGGCGTGCCACTGAAGCTTTCTTT

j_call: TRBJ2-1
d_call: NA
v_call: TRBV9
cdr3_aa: CASSVGGGAYNEQFF
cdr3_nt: TGTGCCAGCAGCGTAGGGGGAGGTGCCTACAATGAGCAGTTCTTC

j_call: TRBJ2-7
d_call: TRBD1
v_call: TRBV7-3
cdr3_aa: CASSQQGGEYEQYF
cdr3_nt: TGTGCCAGCAGCCAACAGGGGGGCGAGTACGAGCAGTACTTC

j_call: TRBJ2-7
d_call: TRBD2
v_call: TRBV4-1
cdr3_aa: CASSQGRGLAYEQYF
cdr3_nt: TGCGCCAGCAGCCAAGGGAGGGGACTAGCCTACGAGCAGTACTTC

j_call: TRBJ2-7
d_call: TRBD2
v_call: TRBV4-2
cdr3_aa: CASSQGLAGAYEQYF
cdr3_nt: TGTGCCAGCAGCCAGGGACTAGCGGGAGCCTACGAGCAGTACTTC

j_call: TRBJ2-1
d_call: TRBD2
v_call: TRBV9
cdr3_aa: CASSGWVRAGGALNEQFF
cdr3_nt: TGTGCCAGCAGCGGATGGGTTAGAGCGGGGGGGGCCCTCAATGAGCAGTTCTTC

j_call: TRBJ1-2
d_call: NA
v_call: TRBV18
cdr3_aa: CASSPLVTEPNYGYTF
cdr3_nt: TGTGCCAGCTCACCCCTAGTCACGGAGCCTAACTATGGCTACACCTTC

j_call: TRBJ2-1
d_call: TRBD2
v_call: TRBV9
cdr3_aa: CASSLTGTSILEQFF
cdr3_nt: TGTGCCAGCAGCCTGACCGGGACTAGCATTCTTGAGCAGTTCTTC

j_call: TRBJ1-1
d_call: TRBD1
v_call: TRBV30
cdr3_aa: CAWRGTAEAFF
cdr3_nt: TGTGCCTGGAGGGGGACAGCTGAAGCTTTCTTT

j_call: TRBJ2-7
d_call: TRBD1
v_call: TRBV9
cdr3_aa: CASSGGTGKVYEQYF
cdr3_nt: TGTGCCAGCAGCGGGGGGACAGGGAAAGTCTACGAGCAGTACTTC

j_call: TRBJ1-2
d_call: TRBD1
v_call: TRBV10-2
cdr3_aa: CASARDSSNYGYTF
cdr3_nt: TGCGCCAGCGCCCGGGACAGTTCTAACTATGGCTACACCTTC

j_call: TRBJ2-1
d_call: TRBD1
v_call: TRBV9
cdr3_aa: CASSDAYRGLGSEQFF
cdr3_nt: TGTGCCAGCAGCGATGCCTACAGGGGGCTAGGCAGTGAGCAGTTCTTC

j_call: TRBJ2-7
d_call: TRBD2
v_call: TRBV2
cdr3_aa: CASSPGTTYEQYF
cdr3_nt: TGTGCCAGCAGCCCCGGGACTACCTACGAGCAGTACTTC

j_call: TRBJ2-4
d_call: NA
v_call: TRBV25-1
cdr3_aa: CASSSPSVYIQYF
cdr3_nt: TGTGCCAGCAGCTCCCCGTCAGTTTACATTCAGTACTTC

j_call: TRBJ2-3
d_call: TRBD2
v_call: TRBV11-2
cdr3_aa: CASSLARLAGTDTQYF
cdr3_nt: TGTGCCAGCAGCTTAGCAAGACTAGCGGGGACAGATACGCAGTATTTT

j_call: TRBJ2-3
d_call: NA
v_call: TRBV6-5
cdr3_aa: CASSYSRGGDTQYF
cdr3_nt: TGTGCCAGCAGTTACTCCAGGGGCGGGGATACGCAGTATTTT

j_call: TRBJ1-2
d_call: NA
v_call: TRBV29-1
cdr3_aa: CSDRTPNYGYTF
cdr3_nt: TGCAGCGACCGGACACCTAACTATGGCTACACCTTC

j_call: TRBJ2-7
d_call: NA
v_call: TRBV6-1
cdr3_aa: CASTTVDRNEQYF
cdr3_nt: TGTGCCAGCACAACCGTGGACAGAAACGAGCAGTACTTC

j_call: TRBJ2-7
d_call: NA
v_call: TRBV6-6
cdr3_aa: CASSLTSTYEQYF
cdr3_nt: TGTGCCAGCAGTCTTACTTCGACCTACGAGCAGTACTTC

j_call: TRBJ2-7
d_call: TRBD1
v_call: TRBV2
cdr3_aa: CASGRDRGIYEQYF
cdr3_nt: TGTGCCAGCGGCCGGGACAGGGGTATCTACGAGCAGTACTTC

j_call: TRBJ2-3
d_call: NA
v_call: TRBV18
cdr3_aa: CASSAMPRGTDTQYF
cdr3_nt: TGTGCCAGCTCAGCCATGCCTCGGGGCACAGATACGCAGTATTTT

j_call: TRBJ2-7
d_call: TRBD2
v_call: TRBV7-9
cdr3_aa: CASTGGRAPYEQYF
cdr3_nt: TGTGCCAGCACCGGAGGGAGGGCTCCCTACGAGCAGTACTTC

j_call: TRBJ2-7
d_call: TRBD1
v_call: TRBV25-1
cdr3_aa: CASSRDRGNYPYEQYF
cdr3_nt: TGTGCCAGCAGTCGGGACAGGGGGAACTATCCCTACGAGCAGTACTTC

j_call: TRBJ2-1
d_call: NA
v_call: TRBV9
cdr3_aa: CASSVGGESYNEQFF
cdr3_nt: TGTGCCAGCAGCGTCGGCGGGGAGTCCTACAATGAGCAGTTCTTC

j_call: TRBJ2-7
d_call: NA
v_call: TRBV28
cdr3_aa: CASSPTTYYEQYF
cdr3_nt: TGTGCCAGCAGTCCCACGACTTACTACGAGCAGTACTTC

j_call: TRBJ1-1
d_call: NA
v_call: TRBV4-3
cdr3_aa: CASSQVVSPEAFF
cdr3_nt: TGCGCCAGCAGCCAAGTTGTAAGCCCTGAAGCTTTCTTT

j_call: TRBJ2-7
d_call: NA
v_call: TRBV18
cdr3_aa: CASSPDSAYEQYF
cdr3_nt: TGTGCCAGCTCGCCCGACAGCGCCTACGAGCAGTACTTC

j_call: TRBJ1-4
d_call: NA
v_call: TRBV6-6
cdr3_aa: CASSPGGTAGEKLFF
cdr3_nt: TGTGCCAGCAGCCCAGGAGGGACGGCGGGTGAAAAACTGTTTTTT

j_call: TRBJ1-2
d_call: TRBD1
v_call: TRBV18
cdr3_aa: CASSPETGDYGYTF
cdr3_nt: TGTGCCAGCTCACCCGAAACAGGGGACTATGGCTACACCTTC